This T cell receptor beta chain was observed in a study of blood T cell repertoires in COVID-19. The repertoire was sequenced with immunoSEQ multiplex PCR; TCRdb's copy has only in-frame clones and lacks some. The sample includes about 160,000 clones, 82% of them seen just once. Germline V gene data show CDR1 as SNHLY and CDR2 as FYNNEI. The CDR3 runs to 17 residues. Trimming at V came to 11 bases and at J to 5 bases, leaving 23 bases not matched to a gene. The V call is TRBV2, the J call TRBJ1-1, with TRBD1 matching over 7 bases. The receptor's source is a woman older than 75 with active or convalescent COVID-19. Source material: peripheral blood. The CDR3 loop is CAVLLWLQGNRRTEAFF. The CDR3 DNA sequence: TGTGCCGTACTTTTATGGTTACAGGGGAACCGGAGGACTGAAGCTTTCTTT.